This TCR beta chain emerged from a study of shared clonotypes between healthy human individuals. The CDR3 has 15 residues. Germline assignment: CDR1 KGHSH and CDR2 LQKENI. V shed 1 base and J shed 0 bases, with 10 bases lying between them. The method was immunoSEQ multiplex PCR; TCRdb's version includes in-frame clones alone and lacks a portion of them. Of about 1.5 million clones in the sample, around 95% were seen once. This sequence joins TRBV18 and TRBJ2-7; D is perhaps TRBD1 (6 bases). This TCR came from a man under 40 in good health. Input material: naive CD4+ T cells sorted from blood. Subset of the sample: CD45RA+ positively selected. CDR3 protein: CASSPQQGSSYEQYF. The CDR3 DNA reads TGTGCCAGCTCACCACAACAGGGTTCCTCCTACGAGCAGTACTTC.